This T cell receptor beta chain was captured in a study of cytomegalovirus exposure and HLA in healthy donors. Overall study: The 120 validation repertoires used the same platform as the 600 to 750 first-cohort repertoires (as reported by a later analysis).

The table came from immunoSEQ multiplex PCR; TCRdb's copy has only in-frame clones and leaves some out. The sample consists of 150,000 to 200,000 clones, about 89% of them appearing once. General observations from the study: Reported performance of the classifier showed diagnosis of cytomegalovirus status with high specificity and sensitivity. Cytomegalovirus-associated status was assigned to some 180 TCR beta chains.

This clone was found once. Its target is unknown. Germline trimming cut 2 bases from V and 1 base from J; bases unmatched to any gene: 1. Germline lookup yields CDR1 SGHTA and CDR2 FQGNSA. The length of the CDR3 is 14 residues. The validation cohort, a group of 100 to 150 subjects, included the donors and was separate from the approximately 650-subject first cohort. This TCR was sampled from a woman aged 18-29 years in good health and CMV-seropositive. This chain uses TRBV7-2 with TRBJ2-5, with TRBD1 matching 7 bases. Material for sequencing was PBMCs. The CDR3 loop reads CASSLTGAQETQYF. The CDR3 nucleotides read TGTGCCAGCAGCTTAACAGGGGCCCAAGAGACCCAGTACTTC.